The rows below give T cell receptor beta chains drawn from one sample of a study of shared clonotypes between healthy human individuals. TCRdb's copy holds only in-frame clones and misses some; the assay was immunoSEQ multiplex PCR. The repertoire has 1,400,000 or so clones, approximately 98.5% of them found once; the top ten carry approximately 0.38%. Sequencing used naive CD4+ T cells sorted from blood. These receptors all come from a man aged 25 to 45 in good health. Both conserved end residues are part of each CDR3. The D gene is left open where the match is weak. Some rows have no size entry. The others give once, few or many, or a class for an expanded clone.

clone size	V gene	J gene	D gene	CDR3 protein	CDR3 DNA
-	TRBV4-1	TRBJ2-2	-	CASSQTPGSPGELFF	TGCGCCAGCAGCCAGACTCCAGGTTCCCCCGGGGAGCTGTTTTTT
-	TRBV7-9	TRBJ2-5	TRBD1	CASRGTGAGETQYF	TGTGCCAGCAGAGGGACAGGGGCTGGGGAGACCCAGTACTTC
-	TRBV25-1	TRBJ2-1	TRBD2	CASSDSGRAVNEQFF	TGTGCCAGCAGTGATAGCGGGAGGGCCGTCAATGAGCAGTTCTTC
-	TRBV19	TRBJ2-7	-	CASSISQGPYEQYF	TGTGCCAGTAGTATTAGTCAGGGTCCCTACGAGCAGTACTTC
-	TRBV7-2	TRBJ2-1	-	CASSFRGQYNEQFF	TGTGCCAGCAGCTTCAGGGGACAATACAATGAGCAGTTCTTC
-	TRBV7-8	TRBJ2-6	TRBD1	CASSWTGSGANVLTF	TGTGCCAGCAGCTGGACAGGCTCTGGGGCCAACGTCCTGACTTTC
-	TRBV6-5	TRBJ2-3	-	CASNSGMDTQYF	TGTGCCAGCAATTCCGGAATGGATACGCAGTATTTT
-	TRBV5-1	TRBJ1-2	-	CASSLGQGDYGYTF	TGCGCCAGCAGCTTGGGTCAGGGTGACTATGGCTACACCTTC
-	TRBV7-9	TRBJ2-2	TRBD2	CASSPVRGLAATGELFF	TGTGCCAGCAGCCCCGTCCGGGGACTAGCGGCTACCGGGGAGCTGTTTTTT
-	TRBV7-6	TRBJ2-1	-	CASSSLTPSSYNEQFF	TGTGCCAGCAGCTCACTTACACCGAGCTCCTACAATGAGCAGTTCTTC
-	TRBV29-1	TRBJ1-2	-	CSVDSFPGYTF	TGCAGCGTAGACAGCTTTCCTGGCTACACCTTC
-	TRBV9	TRBJ2-5	-	CASSAHQGGETQYF	TGTGCCAGCAGCGCTCATCAGGGGGGTGAGACCCAGTACTTC
-	TRBV29-1	TRBJ2-7	-	CSVEEGRGPYEQYF	TGCAGCGTTGAAGAAGGCAGGGGACCATACGAGCAGTACTTC
-	TRBV19	TRBJ1-1	TRBD1	CASSPTTGGWDTEAFF	TGTGCCAGTAGTCCAACCACAGGGGGCTGGGACACTGAAGCTTTCTTT
-	TRBV28	TRBJ1-2	TRBD1	CASSKTGGGDGYTF	TGTGCCAGCAGCAAAACAGGGGGCGGAGATGGCTACACCTTC
-	TRBV5-1	TRBJ2-1	TRBD2	CASSLALAGAGNEQFF	TGCGCCAGCAGCTTGGCCCTAGCGGGAGCCGGGAATGAGCAGTTCTTC
-	TRBV27	TRBJ1-1	TRBD1	CASRAWTGFEAFF	TGTGCCAGCAGGGCCTGGACAGGGTTTGAAGCTTTCTTT
-	TRBV7-9	TRBJ2-7	TRBD1	CASSIGQGGYEQYF	TGTGCCAGCAGCATCGGACAGGGTGGCTACGAGCAGTACTTC
-	TRBV7-2	TRBJ2-1	-	CASSPGVYNEQFF	TGTGCCAGCAGCCCGGGGGTCTACAATGAGCAGTTCTTC
-	TRBV6-5	TRBJ2-7	-	CASSYKIGGTGEQYF	TGTGCCAGCAGTTATAAGATAGGAGGGACCGGCGAGCAGTACTTC
-	TRBV7-6	TRBJ1-2	-	CASSLGRQNYGYTF	TGTGCCAGCAGCTTAGGAAGACAGAACTATGGCTACACCTTC
once	TRBV5-6	TRBJ2-5	-	CASSEQETQYF	TGTGCCAGCAGCGAACAAGAGACCCAGTACTTC
-	TRBV27	TRBJ2-7	-	CASRLMGGGTKSDEQYF	TGTGCCAGCAGACTTATGGGAGGGGGGACTAAGAGCGACGAGCAGTACTTC
-	TRBV6-5	TRBJ2-5	-	CASKPKGLQETQYF	TGTGCCAGCAAGCCCAAAGGACTCCAAGAGACCCAGTACTTC
-	TRBV6-5	TRBJ2-7	TRBD1	CASRQSRQGEQYF	TGTGCCAGCAGACAGAGCCGACAGGGTGAGCAGTACTTC
-	TRBV25-1	TRBJ1-2	-	CASGIGGAVYGYTF	TGTGCCAGCGGAATAGGGGGGGCCGTCTATGGCTACACCTTC
-	TRBV10-2	TRBJ2-5	-	CASGIAWETQYF	TGCGCCAGCGGAATAGCGTGGGAGACCCAGTACTTC
-	TRBV11-2	TRBJ1-2	-	CASSLRRSNYGYTF	TGTGCCAGCAGCTTACGTCGCAGTAACTATGGCTACACCTTC
once	TRBV5-8	TRBJ2-3	-	CASSSGRGPSTDTQYF	TGTGCCAGCAGCTCCGGCAGGGGACCTAGCACAGATACGCAGTATTTT
-	TRBV13	TRBJ2-6	-	CASSLPNSGANVLTF	TGTGCCAGCAGCTTACCAAACTCTGGGGCCAACGTCCTGACTTTC
-	TRBV7-8	TRBJ2-2	-	CASSLRPGGELFF	TGTGCCAGCAGCTTACGCCCGGGTGGGGAGCTGTTTTTT
-	TRBV6-5	TRBJ2-4	TRBD2	CASSYLSTSGRNIQYF	TGTGCCAGCAGTTACCTTTCGACTAGCGGGAGGAACATTCAGTACTTC
-	TRBV4-2	TRBJ2-5	TRBD2	CASSQGLAGLKETQYF	TGTGCCAGCAGCCAAGGACTAGCGGGACTCAAAGAGACCCAGTACTTC
-	TRBV2	TRBJ2-7	TRBD2	CASSDRAGGGLAASYEQYF	TGTGCCAGCAGTGATCGGGCAGGCGGAGGACTAGCGGCCTCCTACGAGCAGTACTTC
-	TRBV6-1	TRBJ2-3	TRBD1	CASISDRGTDTQYF	TGTGCCAGCATCTCGGACAGGGGCACAGATACGCAGTATTTT
-	TRBV9	TRBJ1-5	-	CASSVDEGQPQHF	TGTGCCAGCAGCGTAGACGAGGGTCAGCCCCAGCATTTT
-	TRBV12-5	TRBJ2-1	TRBD2	CASGSSGLAGVTYNEQFF	TGTGCTAGTGGCTCCTCCGGACTAGCGGGAGTCACCTACAATGAGCAGTTCTTC
-	TRBV10-3	TRBJ2-7	TRBD1	CAIRPGQGNYEQYF	TGTGCCATCAGACCGGGACAGGGAAACTACGAGCAGTACTTC
-	TRBV5-4	TRBJ1-2	-	CASRGVRYDGYTF	TGTGCCAGCAGAGGAGTACGCTATGATGGCTACACCTTC
-	TRBV19	TRBJ2-5	TRBD1	CASWDRVRETQYF	TGTGCCAGTTGGGACAGGGTAAGGGAGACCCAGTACTTC
-	TRBV27	TRBJ2-3	TRBD2	CASSRFGLAGDTDTQYF	TGTGCCAGCAGTCGGTTCGGACTAGCGGGAGACACAGATACGCAGTATTTT
-	TRBV5-1	TRBJ1-1	TRBD1	CASSPRQGMNTEAFF	TGCGCCAGCAGCCCCCGACAGGGGATGAACACTGAAGCTTTCTTT
-	TRBV5-4	TRBJ1-5	-	CASSLALTNAAPQHF	TGTGCCAGCAGCTTGGCTTTGACCAATGCGGCGCCCCAGCATTTT
-	TRBV19	TRBJ1-4	-	CASIGGRYEKLFF	TGTGCCAGTATCGGGGGCCGGTATGAAAAACTGTTTTTT
-	TRBV9	TRBJ2-7	TRBD1	CASSNGQGNYEQYF	TGTGCCAGCAGCAACGGACAGGGAAACTACGAGCAGTACTTC
-	TRBV5-1	TRBJ2-7	-	CASSLEGGKYEQYF	TGCGCCAGCAGCTTGGAGGGAGGAAAATACGAGCAGTACTTC
-	TRBV7-3	TRBJ2-7	-	CASSLGVSSEQYF	TGTGCCAGCAGCCTCGGGGTTTCGAGTGAGCAGTACTTC
-	TRBV13	TRBJ1-1	-	CASSVTRPSEAFF	TGTGCCAGCAGTGTGACAAGGCCGTCGGAAGCTTTCTTT
-	TRBV18	TRBJ2-7	-	CASSPTTGKMDEQYF	TGTGCCAGCTCACCTACGACTGGCAAAATGGACGAGCAGTACTTC
-	TRBV11-2	TRBJ2-5	TRBD2	CASTSGTSGRGLETQYF	TGTGCCAGCACCTCAGGGACTAGCGGGAGAGGGCTAGAGACCCAGTACTTC
-	TRBV10-3	TRBJ2-7	-	CAISEYTGTPYEQYF	TGTGCCATCAGTGAATACACCGGGACTCCTTACGAGCAGTACTTC
-	TRBV28	TRBJ1-4	-	CASSLRGQDNEKLFF	TGTGCCAGCAGTTTACGGGGCCAGGATAATGAAAAACTGTTTTTT
-	TRBV29-1	TRBJ1-1	-	CSVTLAGAEAFF	TGCAGCGTGACTTTGGCAGGGGCTGAAGCTTTCTTT
-	TRBV29-1	TRBJ2-5	TRBD2	CSGLAGGLRETQYF	TGCAGCGGACTAGCGGGAGGGCTCCGGGAGACCCAGTACTTC
-	TRBV7-9	TRBJ2-7	TRBD1	CASSYRTGETYEQYF	TGTGCCAGCAGCTACCGGACAGGGGAAACCTACGAGCAGTACTTC